This entry lists 27 T cell receptor beta chains sequenced from one sample in a study of metastatic and nonmetastatic thyroid tumors. The entire patient cohort was treatment-naive prior to thyroid surgery. TCRdb re-called the PCR reads with MiXCR. The sample contains tens of thousands of clones, 20% of which appear only once. Sequenced: blood. The receptor set was obtained from a female donor with papillary thyroid cancer or a benign thyroid nodule (not recorded which). Some clones in this sample may be carry-over from other donors' samples.

A remark on this clone: No conserved phenylalanine or tryptophan ends this CDR3, so it is likely a read error. The V gene is TRBV6-1, the J gene TRBJ2-7; D may correspond to TRBD1 or TRBD2 (5 bases each). From germline, CDR1 is MNHNS and CDR2 SASEGT. The germline V and J ends were trimmed by 6 bases and 3 bases, with 15 bases remaining between them. This CDR3 has 14 residues. The CDR3, as DNA: TGTGCCAGCAGCTCAGGGACGTTGATCTACGAGCAGTACCTC. This codes for CASSSGTLIYEQYL.

Many counts were recorded for this clone. The chain employs TRBV29-1 and TRBJ2-2; perhaps TRBD1 as D (5 bases). With 1 base removed from V and 5 bases from J, the gap between germline ends came to 11 bases. Germline values: CDR1 SQVTM, CDR2 ANQGSEA. There are 14 residues in the CDR3. Here the CDR3 reads CSVEGGARTGELFF. As DNA, the CDR3 is TGCAGCGTTGAAGGGGGCGCGCGGACCGGGGAGCTGTTTTTT.

At least ten counts were recorded for this clone. A clone one base away is much larger, so this may be a read error. The CDR3 does not close with the conserved phenylalanine or tryptophan, likely indicating a read error. The chain employs TRBV5-1 and TRBJ1-5; the match to TRBD1 covers 10 bases. The germline V gene encodes CDR1 SGHRS and CDR2 YFSETQ. Trimming cost V 0 bases and J 2 bases; bases outside gene matches: 2. The CDR3 has 16 amino acids. The CDR3 sequence: CASSLGQGAGNQPQHL. CDR3 bases: TGCGCCAGCAGCTTGGGACAGGGGGCCGGCAATCAGCCCCAGCATCTT.

This clone has ten or more counts. With a much larger clone just one base away, this may be a read error. This sample also contains other DNA sequences that code for the same CDR3. The V and J genes are TRBV18 and TRBJ2-7; TRBD1 aligns across 8 bases. The CDR3 contains 14 residues. Germline V gene sequence: CDR1 KGHSH, CDR2 LQKENI. After removal of 3 bases from V and 3 bases from J, the junction contained 4 bases not matched to a gene. The CDR3 region is CASSPRTGNYEQYF. CDR3 in DNA: TGTGCCAGCTCACCCCGGACAGGGAACTACGAGCAGTACTTC.

This clone was detected once. The conserved phenylalanine or tryptophan normally closing the CDR3 is absent here, so this likely arose from a read error. V usage is TRBV20-1 and J usage is TRBJ2-7; 8 bases line up with TRBD2. This CDR3 is built from 14 residues. In germline, CDR1 is DFQATT, CDR2 SNEGSKA (reference sequence). For the CDR3, the DNA is TGCAGTGCTAGGGCCCGTCGGGAGGGGTACGATCAGTACCTC. It is translated as CSARARREGYDQYL.

This clone was observed at least ten times. The chain is built from TRBV24-1 and TRBJ2-3; TRBD1 aligns across 8 bases. The germline V gene encodes CDR1 KGHDR and CDR2 SFDVKD. The CDR3 is 19 amino acids. V shed 2 bases, J shed 0 bases, and the junction held 12 bases outside the gene matches. The CDR3 region is CATSDSLDRVVDSTDTQYF. The DNA of the CDR3 is TGTGCCACCAGTGATTCCTTGGACAGGGTAGTTGATAGCACAGATACGCAGTATTTT.

This clone was counted ten times or more. This chain uses TRBV6-4 with TRBJ2-3; 8 bases are shared with TRBD1. The V and J ends lost 5 bases and 4 bases, in that order; junction bases with no gene match: 5. Germline assignment: CDR1 MRHNA and CDR2 SNTAGT. This CDR3 spans 14 amino acids. The CDR3: CASSTTGGSDTQYF. The CDR3 coding sequence is TGTGCCAGCAGTACTACAGGGGGATCAGATACGCAGTATTTT.

With respect to this clone: This clone may be a read error of a much larger clone one base away. The V call is TRBV28, the J call TRBJ2-1; D gene ambiguous. Germline V gene data show CDR1 as MDHEN and CDR2 as SYDVKM. The V gene lost 11 bases and the J gene lost 3 bases, with 14 bases spanning the gap. The CDR3 is 13 residues long. CDR3 protein: CALVGAFYNEQFF. DNA of the CDR3: TGTGCCTTAGTGGGCGCATTCTACAATGAGCAGTTCTTC.

This clone was recorded many times. The chain carries TRBV12-5 and TRBJ1-4, with D perhaps matching TRBD1 (6 bases). There are 16 residues in the CDR3. In germline, CDR1 is LGHNT, CDR2 FRNRAP. The ends were cut back, 0 bases at V and 5 bases at J, with 13 bases in the middle. CDR3 nucleotide sequence: TGTGCTAGTGGTTTGGTACTGGGACACAACAATGAAAAACTGTTTTTT. This codes for CASGLVLGHNNEKLFF.

This clone was seen repeatedly, ten times or more. The chain employs TRBV19 and TRBJ1-1; 7 nucleotides match TRBD1. The CDR3 covers 12 residues. V was clipped by 2 bases and J by 13 bases; unmatched bases: 7. Germline values: CDR1 LNHDA, CDR2 SQIVND (reference sequence). This CDR3 reads CASSILQGIVFF. In DNA form, the CDR3 reads TGTGCCAGTAGTATACTACAGGGGATCGTTTTCTTT. Together with reference TRBV19 and TRBJ1-1, the CDR3 gives the full variable domain: DGGITQSPKYLFRKEGQNVTLSCEQNLNHDAMYWYRQDPGQGLRLIYYSQIVNDFQKGDIAEGYSVSREKKESFPLTVTSAQKNPTAFYLCASSILQGIVFFGQGTRLTVV.

This clone showed up many times. CDR3 sequence: CASSSLTLQGPETQYF. DNA of the CDR3: TGCGCCAGCAGCTCCCTAACCCTACAGGGACCGGAGACCCAGTACTTC. The V gene is TRBV5-1, the J gene TRBJ2-5, with a possible D match to TRBD1 (6 bases). V lost 3 bases, J lost 5 bases, and 20 bases lay in between. Germline V gives CDR1 SGHRS, CDR2 YFSETQ. This CDR3 contains 16 residues. Together with reference TRBV5-1 and TRBJ2-5, the CDR3 gives the full variable domain: KAGVTQTPRYLIKTRGQQVTLSCSPISGHRSVSWYQQTPGQGLQFLFEYFSETQRNKGNFPGRFSGRQFSNSRSEMNVSTLELGDSALYLCASSSLTLQGPETQYFGPGTRLLVL.

This clone has a count of ten or more. The V call is TRBV18, the J call TRBJ2-1; 7 bases agree with TRBD2. Trimming at V came to 6 bases and at J to 3 bases, leaving 8 bases not matched to a gene. Germline V gives CDR1 KGHSH, CDR2 LQKENI. The CDR3 length is 15 residues. The CDR3 DNA is TGTGCCAGCTCTCCCCGGGGAGGGGACTACAATGAGCAGTTCTTC. Amino acid sequence: CASSPRGGDYNEQFF.

This clone has ten or more counts. The J gene is TRBJ1-4, the V gene TRBV15; D is unclear. Germline V gene sequence: CDR1 LNHNV, CDR2 YYDKDF (reference sequence). This CDR3 has 15 amino acids. V dropped 5 bases and J dropped 7 bases, with 17 bases sitting between them. CDR3 in amino acids: CATSPKTRGGEKLFF. The CDR3 bases are TGTGCCACCAGCCCCAAGACACGAGGTGGTGAAAAACTGTTTTTT.

In its sample, this clone was seen a few times. The rearrangement uses TRBV15 and TRBJ1-1, with 8 bases lining up with TRBD1. V gave up 4 bases and J gave up 1 base; unmatched junction bases: 8. The CDR3 covers 16 residues. Per germline, CDR1 LNHNV and CDR2 YYDKDF (reference sequence). The CDR3 is CATSKGQGVANTEAFF. CDR3 bases: TGTGCCACCAGCAAAGGACAGGGTGTCGCGAACACTGAAGCTTTCTTT.

In this sample, this clone turned up many times. The rearrangement uses TRBV28 and TRBJ2-3; 10 bases map to TRBD2. The germline V gene encodes CDR1 MDHEN and CDR2 SYDVKM. This CDR3 has 12 amino acids. The CDR3 DNA reads TGTGCTTCTAGCGGGAGAACAGATACGCAGTATTTT. This gives the protein CASSGRTDTQYF. Together with reference TRBV28 and TRBJ2-3, the CDR3 gives the full variable domain: DVKVTQSSRYLVKRTGEKVFLECVQDMDHENMFWYRQDPGLGLRLIYFSYDVKMKEKGDIPEGYSVSREKKERFSLILESASTNQTSMYLCASSGRTDTQYFGPGTRLTVL.

As for this clone: At one boundary the junction diverges from the germline segment, which might be a read error. The chain couples TRBV6-5 to TRBJ1-1; 8 positions match TRBD1. This CDR3 contains 16 residues. Germline values: CDR1 MNHEY, CDR2 SVGAGI. The CDR3 DNA reads as TGTGCCAGCAGTCTACACCCGACAGGGGCGAACACTGAATCTTTCTTT. It specifies CASSLHPTGANTESFF.

Comment on this clone: Given the absence of the conserved phenylalanine or tryptophan at the CDR3 end, a read error is likely. V gene TRBV20-1 combines with J gene TRBJ1-1, with D perhaps TRBD1 (6 bases). The CDR3 runs to 15 residues. V was cut by 0 bases and J by 6 bases, with 17 bases left in between. Germline assignment: CDR1 DFQATT and CDR2 SNEGSKA (reference sequence). CDR3 nucleotides: TGCAGTGCTAGAGATGTCGACAGGTGTTTCTCTGAAGCTTTCTCT. Protein sequence: CSARDVDRCFSEAFS.

In its sample, this clone was seen many times. The chain combines TRBV5-1 with TRBJ1-1; D ambiguous. This CDR3 region has 15 residues. Trimming left V 0 bases short and J 5 bases short, with 14 bases between. Germline V lookup: CDR1 SGHRS, CDR2 YFSETQ. CDR3: CASSLDQRPGTEAFF. For the CDR3, the DNA is TGCGCCAGCAGCTTGGATCAGCGGCCGGGAACTGAAGCTTTCTTT.

There are many counts of this clone. The CDR3 reads CASRTYPGLIYNEQFF. In DNA form, the CDR3 reads TGTGCCAGCAGAACATACCCGGGACTCATCTACAATGAGCAGTTCTTC. V and J are TRBV27 and TRBJ2-1; D is possibly TRBD2 (6 bases). This CDR3 contains 16 residues. Germline-derived CDR1 and CDR2 are MNHEY and SMNVEV (reference sequence). The ends were cut back, 6 bases at V and 3 bases at J, with 18 bases in the middle.

J is TRBJ1-2 and V is TRBV2, with 7 bases aligning to TRBD1. CDR1 and CDR2 from the germline V gene are SNHLY and FYNNEI. The CDR3 is 14 amino acids. Losses at the gene ends were 6 bases for V and 6 bases for J; bases not matched to a gene: 10. CDR3 DNA sequence: TGTGCCAGCAGGTCCCGGTCAGGGGGTGATGGCTACACCTTC. Protein product: CASRSRSGGDGYTF.

This clone showed up many times. The chain is built from TRBV7-9 and TRBJ1-2, with a weak D call TRBD1 (5 bases). Trimming took off 3 bases at V and 7 bases at J, with 9 bases between the two ends. This CDR3 spans 12 amino acids. CDR1 is SEHNR, CDR2 FQNEAQ, per germline (reference sequence). The CDR3 region has the DNA TGTGCCAGCAGCTTCGGGGGGTTTGGCTACACCTTC. Amino acids: CASSFGGFGYTF. Full variable domain (missing parts from reference TRBV7-9 and TRBJ1-2): DTGVSQNPRHKITKRGQNVTFRCDPISEHNRLYWYRQTLGQGPEFLTYFQNEAQLEKSRLLSDRFSAERPKGSFSTLEIQRTEQGDSAMYLCASSFGGFGYTFGSGTRLTVV.

This clone was counted at least ten times. V gene TRBV12-3 or TRBV12-4 combines with J gene TRBJ1-5; no clear D. The CDR3 runs to 15 residues. Between the trimmed V and J ends, which lost 6 bases and 6 bases, there was a span of 18 bases. This CDR3 is CASSARGSLVQPQHF. The CDR3 DNA follows: TGTGCCAGCAGCGCTCGAGGCAGTCTGGTTCAGCCCCAGCATTTT.

The rearrangement joins TRBV11-2 to TRBJ2-2; D assignment may be TRBD1 or TRBD2 (5 bases each). The V gene lost 7 bases and the J gene lost 4 bases, with 19 bases spanning the gap. CDR1 SGHAT and CDR2 FQNNGV come from the germline V gene. CDR3 size: 16 residues. The CDR3, as DNA: TGTGCCAGCATACCAGCTATCGGGACGGTCACCGGGGAGCTGTTTTTT. Translated, it gives CASIPAIGTVTGELFF.

This clone has a count of ten or more. The chain links TRBV7-9 to TRBJ1-1; D remains unclear. This CDR3 spans 15 amino acids. Germline values: CDR1 SEHNR, CDR2 FQNEAQ (reference sequence). Between the trimmed V and J ends, which lost 4 bases and 2 bases, there was a span of 14 bases. The chain's CDR3 is CASSYPEGPNTEAFF. In DNA form, the CDR3 reads TGTGCCAGCAGCTACCCGGAGGGCCCCAACACTGAAGCTTTCTTT.

The sample holds many counts of this clone. The chain employs TRBV28 and TRBJ2-7; D not resolved. Trimming took off 7 bases at V and 3 bases at J, with 16 bases between the two ends. The germline CDR1 and CDR2 sequences are MDHEN and SYDVKM. This CDR3 contains 14 residues. The CDR3 is CASNPPGQYYEQYF. The CDR3, as DNA: TGTGCCAGCAATCCCCCGGGCCAGTACTACGAGCAGTACTTC.

This clone has a count of ten or more. The rearrangement links TRBV6-1 to TRBJ2-7; the D gene is possibly TRBD1 (6 bases). Germline CDR1 and CDR2: MNHNS and SASEGT. Trimming shortened V by 6 bases and J by 2 bases, and 8 bases separated the two germline ends. This CDR3 has 12 amino acids. The CDR3 region has the DNA TGTGCCAGCAGGGACAGACCCTACGAGCAGTACTTC. This sequence encodes CASRDRPYEQYF.

The genes are TRBV5-8 and TRBJ2-7; D perhaps matches TRBD1 (6 bases). The germline V gene encodes CDR1 SGHTS and CDR2 YDEGEE. The CDR3 loop spans 15 amino acids. CDR3 amino acids: CVGSRSGTIAYEQYF. As DNA, the CDR3 is TGTGTCGGCAGCCGATCCGGGACAATAGCCTACGAGCAGTACTTC.